A single sample is the source of the 10 T cell receptor beta chains below, sequenced in a study of early T cells in non-severe SARS-CoV-2 infection. Each CDR3 protein gets one entry after TCRdb re-called the 5' RACE reads with MiXCR. The data show about 110,000 distinct CDR3 sequences, about 12% seen once. This specimen consisted of whole blood, obtained at baseline. The receptors come from an adult who was a healthcare worker with PCR-confirmed SARS-CoV-2 infection or an uninfected control (not recorded which).

The chain employs TRBV20-1 and TRBJ2-1; 8 bases fit TRBD1. The V and J ends lost 0 bases and 8 bases, in that order; junction bases with no gene match: 18. Germline V gene lookup returns CDR1 DFQATT and CDR2 SNEGSKA (reference sequence). There are 18 residues in the CDR3. The CDR3 is CSARDGVYGQGVRYEQFF. CDR3 bases: TGCAGTGCTAGAGATGGCGTGTATGGACAGGGAGTCCGGTATGAGCAGTTCTTC.

This clonotype appeared a few times. The J gene is TRBJ2-3, the V gene TRBV30, with 7 bases identical to TRBD1. This CDR3 region has 14 residues. Germline lookup yields CDR1 GTSNPN and CDR2 SVGIG (reference sequence). V lost 1 base, J lost 2 bases, and 3 bases stayed unmatched. CDR3 sequence reads: CAWSGQGNTDTQYF. In nucleotides, the CDR3 is TGTGCCTGGAGTGGACAGGGAAACACAGATACGCAGTATTTT.

This clonotype showed up just a few times. The CDR3 protein is CASSEAPPTGTEKLFF. In DNA, the CDR3 is TGTGCCAGCAGTGAAGCCCCCCCCACAGGGACCGAAAAACTGTTTTTT. V gene TRBV2 combines with J gene TRBJ1-4, with D possibly TRBD1 on 6 matching bases. CDR1 and CDR2 (germline): SNHLY, FYNNEI. This CDR3 contains 16 residues. Trimming removed 0 bases at V and 8 bases at J, with 16 bases between.

The CDR3 DNA sequence: TGTGCCAGCAGCTTGGCCGTCGCGGAGAAAAGGTCCTACGAGCAGTACTTC. The encoded protein is CASSLAVAEKRSYEQYF. This chain links TRBV5-4 with TRBJ2-7; D gene unclear. Looked up from germline, CDR1 is SGHNT and CDR2 is YYREEE (reference sequence). V shed 0 bases and J shed 1 base, with 17 bases lying between them. The CDR3 contains 17 residues.

The rearrangement uses TRBV6-1 and TRBJ2-7, with TRBD1 matching over 7 bases. This CDR3 has 13 residues. Per germline, CDR1 MNHNS and CDR2 SASEGT. Trimming at V came to 8 bases and at J to 4 bases, leaving 8 bases not matched to a gene. This CDR3 reads CASQTDREYEQYF. Written as DNA, the CDR3 is TGTGCCAGCCAAACTGACAGGGAGTACGAGCAGTACTTC.

The V and J genes are TRBV5-6 and TRBJ1-2; D is undetermined. Per germline, CDR1 SGHDT and CDR2 YYEEEE. CDR3 length equals 13 residues. The V and J ends lost 1 base and 4 bases respectively, with 8 bases between them. CDR3 nucleotide sequence: TGTGCCAGCAGCTTGCTGAGCGGCTATGGCTACACCTTC. The encoded protein is CASSLLSGYGYTF.

The CDR3 bases are TGTGCCAGCAGCGGGACTAGCGGGGCGTCCGGGGAGCTGTTTTTT. This sequence encodes CASSGTSGASGELFF. The chain couples TRBV2 to TRBJ2-2; 13 bases agree with TRBD2. CDR1 is SNHLY, CDR2 FYNNEI, per germline. The CDR3 runs to 15 residues. V was clipped by 6 bases and J by 6 bases; unmatched bases: 4.

The CDR3, as DNA: TGCAGTGCTAACAAAGCGGGAGGGCCGGGAGATACGCAGTATTTT. This encodes CSANKAGGPGDTQYF. The J gene is TRBJ2-3, the V gene TRBV20-1; TRBD2 matches 10 bases. J gave up 5 bases and V 4 bases, and 9 bases lay outside the gene matches. Germline CDR1 DFQATT, CDR2 SNEGSKA (reference sequence). CDR3 size: 15 residues.

This clonotype was counted at least ten times. The chain combines TRBV5-4 with TRBJ2-5, with TRBD2 matching over 8 bases. V was clipped by 3 bases and J by 2 bases; unmatched bases: 9. CDR1 is SGHNT and CDR2 is YYREEE in the germline V gene (reference sequence). This CDR3 contains 16 residues. CDR3 DNA sequence: TGTGCCAGCAGCTCACCGGGGGGGCCCCGACAAGAGACCCAGTACTTC. Encoded protein: CASSSPGGPRQETQYF.

Only a few counts were recorded for this clonotype. V is TRBV27 and J is TRBJ1-6, with a possible D match to TRBD1 (6 bases). Germline values: CDR1 MNHEY, CDR2 SMNVEV (reference sequence). The CDR3 sequence is 14 residues long. The V end lost 6 bases, the J end lost 10 bases, and 16 bases lay between the germline ends. CDR3 residues: CASRPSGGGSPLHF. CDR3 coding DNA: TGTGCCAGCAGGCCCTCCGGAGGGGGGTCACCCCTCCACTTT.